This entry lists 25 T cell receptor beta chains sequenced from one sample in a study of early T cells in non-severe SARS-CoV-2 infection. TCRdb re-called the 5' RACE reads with MiXCR, one entry per CDR3 protein. The profile covers 25,000 to 35,000 distinct CDR3 sequences, with about 5.7% appearing a single time and roughly 5.5% taken by the ten largest. The specimen was whole blood. The receptor set was obtained from an adult who was a healthcare worker with PCR-confirmed SARS-CoV-2 infection or an uninfected control (not recorded which).

This clonotype showed up many times. The chain is built from TRBV5-1 and TRBJ2-5; 14 positions match TRBD2. Germline CDR1 reads SGHRS; CDR2 reads YFSETQ. The CDR3 has 16 amino acids. V shed 3 bases and J 5 bases; nucleotides not matched to a gene: 6. CDR3 bases: TGCGCCAGCAGCTCGACTAGCGGGAGGGCCGAGGAGACCCAGTACTTC. The encoded protein is CASSSTSGRAEETQYF.

This clonotype was seen ten or more times. The chain is built from TRBV11-2 and TRBJ2-1; 9 nucleotides align to TRBD2. Germline-derived CDR1 and CDR2 are SGHAT and FQNNGV. The length of the CDR3 is 15 residues. V trimming: 2 bases; J trimming: 5 bases; junction bases outside the gene matches: 4. The CDR3 sequence: CASSLYQREDNEQFF. In DNA, the CDR3 is TGTGCCAGCAGCTTATACCAGCGGGAGGACAATGAGCAGTTCTTC.

At least ten counts were recorded for this clonotype. This chain links TRBV29-1 with TRBJ1-3, with no clear D. The length of the CDR3 is 14 residues. CDR1 and CDR2 (germline): SQVTM, ANQGSEA. V shed 2 bases and J shed 0 bases, with 8 bases lying between them. The CDR3 here is CSVEMGYSGNTIYF. CDR3 nucleotide sequence: TGCAGCGTTGAAATGGGCTACTCTGGAAACACCATATATTTT.

This clonotype appeared many times. J is TRBJ2-1 and V is TRBV27, with a possible D match to TRBD1 (5 bases). The CDR3 is made up of 13 amino acids. CDR1 and CDR2 (germline): MNHEY, SMNVEV (reference sequence). With 6 bases removed from V and 7 bases from J, the gap between germline ends came to 13 bases. CDR3: CASSLIQGNEQFF. The CDR3 DNA sequence: TGTGCCAGCAGCCTTATTCAGGGAAATGAGCAGTTCTTC.

In this sample, this clonotype turned up many times. The chain links TRBV2 to TRBJ1-2, with 9 bases fitting TRBD1. This CDR3 comprises 14 residues. CDR1 is SNHLY and CDR2 is FYNNEI in the germline V gene. V trimming: 4 bases; J trimming: 8 bases; junction bases outside the gene matches: 8. As DNA, the CDR3 is TGTGCCAGCAGTGTCACCGGGACAGGGTTAGGCTACACCTTC. This translates into CASSVTGTGLGYTF.

This clonotype was seen many times. The chain is built from TRBV7-9 and TRBJ1-1, with 7 positions matching TRBD1. The germline V gene has CDR1 SEHNR and CDR2 FQNEAQ (reference sequence). After removal of 5 bases from V and 5 bases from J, the junction contained 8 bases not matched to a gene. The CDR3 covers 14 residues. This chain's CDR3 is CASSISTGLTEAFF. As DNA, the CDR3 is TGTGCCAGCAGCATCTCGACAGGGTTGACTGAAGCTTTCTTT.

This clonotype was observed at least ten times. This rearrangement joins TRBV12-3 or TRBV12-4 to TRBJ2-2; TRBD1 matches at 8 bases. The CDR3 length is 17 residues. V shed 6 bases and J 3 bases; nucleotides not matched to a gene: 12. The CDR3 DNA follows: TGTGCCAGCAGCCCCGGGACAGGATACCCGGACACCGGGGAGCTGTTTTTT. Its translation: CASSPGTGYPDTGELFF.

The chain combines TRBV7-2 with TRBJ2-3, with 9 bases that match TRBD1. The CDR3 has 20 amino acids. J gave up 6 bases and V 2 bases, and 21 bases lay outside the gene matches. Germline V gene data show CDR1 as SGHTA and CDR2 as FQGNSA. The CDR3 DNA is TGTGCCAGCAGCTTAAGCCTTTATCCGCGGACAGGGGAGTCTTTGGATACGCAGTATTTT. The encoded protein is CASSLSLYPRTGESLDTQYF.

This clonotype appeared many times. This chain uses TRBV7-9 with TRBJ2-7; perhaps TRBD2 as D (5 bases). The ends were cut back, 1 base at V and 6 bases at J, with 10 bases in the middle. The CDR3 is 13 residues long. Germline V gene sequence: CDR1 SEHNR, CDR2 FQNEAQ (reference sequence). The chain's CDR3 is CASSLVGRGEQYV. CDR3 coding DNA: TGTGCCAGCAGCTTAGTTGGACGGGGCGAGCAGTACGTC.

In this sample, this clonotype turned up a few times. The rearrangement links TRBV20-1 to TRBJ2-3, with a tentative D call TRBD1 (5 bases). The CDR3 sequence is 15 residues long. Germline values: CDR1 DFQATT, CDR2 SNEGSKA (reference sequence). Deletions cut 0 bases from V and 4 bases from J, with 14 bases between. CDR3 sequence (DNA): TGCAGTGCTAGAGATAGTAACAGGCGCGCAGATACGCAGTATTTT. Its protein product is CSARDSNRRADTQYF.

The sample holds many counts of this clonotype. The chain carries TRBV5-8 and TRBJ2-1; the match to TRBD2 covers 14 bases. CDR1 and CDR2 from the germline V gene are SGHTS and YDEGEE. The CDR3 runs to 16 residues. After removal of 3 bases from V and 13 bases from J, the junction contained 12 bases not matched to a gene. As DNA, the CDR3 is TGTGCCAGCAGCTCACAGCCCGGGACTAGCGGGAGTCGACAGTTCTTC. Translating it yields CASSSQPGTSGSRQFF. The full variable domain, completed using reference TRBV5-8 and TRBJ2-1, is EAGVTQSPTHLIKTRGQQATLRCSPISGHTSVYWYQQALGLGLQFLLWYDEGEERNRGNFPPRFSGRQFPNYSSELNVNALELEDSALYLCASSSQPGTSGSRQFFGPGTRLTVL.

This clonotype was picked up many times. J is TRBJ1-1 and V is TRBV7-9; tentatively, D is TRBD1 (5 bases). This CDR3 contains 11 residues. V lost 5 bases and J 13 bases, leaving 14 bases between the germline ends. Per the germline V gene, CDR1 is SEHNR and CDR2 is FQNEAQ (reference sequence). CDR3 region: CASSRGLEGFF. CDR3 in DNA: TGTGCCAGCAGCCGGGGACTTGAGGGTTTCTTT.

This clonotype was recorded at least ten times. The chain links TRBV7-9 to TRBJ2-7; D is perhaps TRBD2 (6 bases). The ends were cut back, 5 bases at V and 6 bases at J, with 11 bases in the middle. Germline V gene sequence: CDR1 SEHNR, CDR2 FQNEAQ (reference sequence). This CDR3 is 12 amino acids long. In DNA form, the CDR3 reads TGTGCCAGCAGCCCTATGGGGGGCGAGCAGTACTTC. Its protein is CASSPMGGEQYF.

This clonotype was found a few times. The gene calls are TRBV18 and TRBJ1-1; 8 bases line up with TRBD1. CDR1 and CDR2 (germline): KGHSH, LQKENI. This CDR3 has 14 amino acids. The V segment lost 2 bases and the J segment 7 bases; nucleotides outside the gene matches: 6. Here the CDR3 DNA reads TGTGCCAGCTCACCAGCTTCAGGGGGCATTGAAGCTTTCTTT. Its protein is CASSPASGGIEAFF.

This clonotype was observed at least ten times. The V and J genes are TRBV2 and TRBJ2-1; D remains ambiguous. Germline V gene data show CDR1 as SNHLY and CDR2 as FYNNEI. V was trimmed by 7 bases and J by 0 bases, leaving 7 bases between them. The CDR3 is 13 residues long. The CDR3 here is CASNVGSYNEQFF. The CDR3 coding sequence is TGTGCCAGCAACGTTGGCTCCTACAATGAGCAGTTCTTC.

This clonotype was seen ten or more times. The V and J genes are TRBV5-1 and TRBJ1-1; D is perhaps TRBD1 (5 bases). V was cut by 0 bases and J by 1 base, with 10 bases left in between. CDR1 is SGHRS and CDR2 is YFSETQ in the germline V gene. The CDR3 covers 15 residues. The CDR3, as DNA: TGCGCCAGCAGCTTGGTGGGGGAAACGAACACTGAAGCTTTCTTT. Translated: CASSLVGETNTEAFF.

V is TRBV29-1 and J is TRBJ1-1, with no clear D. The CDR3 is 13 residues long. Germline V gives CDR1 SQVTM, CDR2 ANQGSEA. The V end was cut by 7 bases, the J end by 1 base, with 13 bases between. The CDR3 nucleotides read TGCAGCGCGGGATACAGAAAGAACACTGAAGCTTTCTTT. It encodes CSAGYRKNTEAFF.

The chain recombines TRBV6-6 with TRBJ2-5; TRBD2 might be the D (6 bases). Germline lookup yields CDR1 MNHNY and CDR2 SVGAGI (reference sequence). The CDR3 contains 13 residues. V lost 0 bases, J lost 5 bases, and 7 bases lay in between. The CDR3 DNA is TGTGCCAGCAGTTACTCGGGGGGTGAGACCCAGTACTTC. Translating it yields CASSYSGGETQYF.

This clonotype was found many times. The J gene is TRBJ1-6, the V gene TRBV20-1; D is perhaps TRBD1 (5 bases). Germline CDR1 DFQATT, CDR2 SNEGSKA (reference sequence). This CDR3 has 15 amino acids. Trimming removed 6 bases at V and 11 bases at J, with 23 bases between. CDR3 loop: CSAASESYRGTPLHF. CDR3 DNA sequence: TGCAGTGCCGCATCGGAGAGCTACCGGGGGACACCCCTCCACTTT.

This clonotype is medium-sized (0.01 to 0.1%) within its sample. The chain uses TRBV12-3 or TRBV12-4 and TRBJ2-3, with no clear D. The CDR3 spans 14 residues. V gave up 6 bases and J gave up 2 bases, with 12 bases separating them. The CDR3 reads CASSRNHLTDTQYF. CDR3 sequence (DNA): TGTGCCAGCAGCAGGAACCATCTCACAGATACGCAGTATTTT.

The chain combines TRBV6-1 with TRBJ1-6; D is uncertain. Trimming stripped 4 bases from V and 11 bases from J, with 18 bases between. Germline V lookup: CDR1 MNHNS, CDR2 SASEGT. The CDR3 contains 15 residues. The CDR3: CASSGRIDKEAPLHF. CDR3 DNA: TGTGCCAGCAGTGGACGGATCGATAAAGAGGCACCCCTCCACTTT.

This clonotype was counted ten times or more. The chain is built from TRBV29-1 and TRBJ2-1; D remains ambiguous. The V end was cut by 7 bases, the J end by 7 bases, with 8 bases between. The CDR3 spans 10 residues. Germline values: CDR1 SQVTM, CDR2 ANQGSEA. For the CDR3, the DNA is TGCAGCGCGACGCGGAATGAGCAGTTCTTC. Its translation is CSATRNEQFF.

This clonotype showed up just a few times. This chain connects TRBV30 to TRBJ2-2; D gene uncertain. The CDR3 totals 12 residues. V was shortened by 6 bases and J by 2 bases, with 7 bases between the two germline ends. Germline-derived CDR1 and CDR2 are GTSNPN and SVGIG (reference sequence). The CDR3 DNA follows: TGTGCCTGCCCCTTTAACACCGGGGAGCTGTTTTTT. Protein sequence: CACPFNTGELFF.

This clonotype was observed many times. The chain combines TRBV6-2 or TRBV6-3 with TRBJ1-1; D ambiguous. Germline V gives CDR1 MNHEY, CDR2 SVGEGT. CDR3 length equals 14 residues. The V end lost 5 bases, the J end lost 3 bases, and 13 bases lay between the germline ends. This CDR3 reads CASSPWALDTEAFF. Here the CDR3 DNA reads TGTGCCAGCAGTCCTTGGGCCCTGGACACTGAAGCTTTCTTT.

The genes are TRBV12-3 or TRBV12-4 and TRBJ1-1; 7 bases map to TRBD1. This CDR3 has 13 residues. V lost 4 bases to trimming and J lost 5 bases; unmatched junction nucleotides: 4. The CDR3 loop is CASSYQGGTEAFF. CDR3 DNA: TGTGCCAGCAGTTATCAGGGGGGGACTGAAGCTTTCTTT.